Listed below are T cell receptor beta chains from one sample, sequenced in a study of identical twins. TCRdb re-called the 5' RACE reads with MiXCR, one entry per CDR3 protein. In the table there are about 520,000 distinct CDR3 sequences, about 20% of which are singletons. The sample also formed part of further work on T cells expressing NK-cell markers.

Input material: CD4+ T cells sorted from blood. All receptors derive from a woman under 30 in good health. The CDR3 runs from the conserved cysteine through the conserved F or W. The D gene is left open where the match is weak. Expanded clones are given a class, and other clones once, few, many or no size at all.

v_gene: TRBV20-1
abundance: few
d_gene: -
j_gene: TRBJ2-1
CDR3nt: TGCAGTGCTCAAGCGTCGAACAATGAGCAGTTCTTC
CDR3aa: CSAQASNNEQFF

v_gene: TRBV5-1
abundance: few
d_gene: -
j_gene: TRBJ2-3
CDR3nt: TGCGCCAGCAGCTTAGAGGGGCGAAATACGCAGTATTTT
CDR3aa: CASSLEGRNTQYF

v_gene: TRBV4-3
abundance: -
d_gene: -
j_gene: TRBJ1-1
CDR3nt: TGCGCCAGCAGCCAAGGGGCGACTGAAGCTTTCTTT
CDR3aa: CASSQGATEAFF

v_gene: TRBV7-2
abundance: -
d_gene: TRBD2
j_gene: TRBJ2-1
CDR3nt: TGTGCCAGCAGCCCCAGCGGGAGGGCCAATGAGCAGTTCTTC
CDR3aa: CASSPSGRANEQFF

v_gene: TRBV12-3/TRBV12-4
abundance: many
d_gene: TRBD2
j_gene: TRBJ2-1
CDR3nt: TGTGCCAGCAGTCTAGCGGAAGGGGTAACTAAGCAGTTCTTC
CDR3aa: CASSLAEGVTKQFF

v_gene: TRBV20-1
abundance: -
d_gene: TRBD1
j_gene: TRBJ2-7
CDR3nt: TGCAGTGCTAGTAACAGGGGCTACGAGCAGTACTTC
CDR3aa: CSASNRGYEQYF

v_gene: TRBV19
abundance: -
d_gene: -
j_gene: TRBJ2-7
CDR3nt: TGTGCCAGTAGTTCAGGGGTCGGCTGGACTTACGAGCAGTACTTC
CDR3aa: CASSSGVGWTYEQYF

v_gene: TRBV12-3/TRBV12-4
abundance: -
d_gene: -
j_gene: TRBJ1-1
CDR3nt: TGTGCCAGCAGGCGGGTCTTGAACACTGAAGCTTTCTTT
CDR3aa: CASRRVLNTEAFF

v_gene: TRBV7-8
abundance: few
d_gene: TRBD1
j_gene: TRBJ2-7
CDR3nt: TGTGCCAGCAGCTTAAGGGGCGTGACAGGGGCCCAAGGGCAGTACTTC
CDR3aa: CASSLRGVTGAQGQYF

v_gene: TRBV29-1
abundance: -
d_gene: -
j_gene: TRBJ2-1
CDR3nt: TGCAGCGTTGAAGAACGACGGGGTGAGCAGTTCTTC
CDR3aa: CSVEERRGEQFF

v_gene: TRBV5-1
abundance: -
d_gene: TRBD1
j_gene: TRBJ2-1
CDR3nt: TGCGCCAGCAGTCAGGGGACAGGGTCTAATGAGCAGTTCTTC
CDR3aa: CASSQGTGSNEQFF

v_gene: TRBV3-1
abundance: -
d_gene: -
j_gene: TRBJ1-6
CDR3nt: TGTGCCAGCAGCCAACTCGGTGGTAATTCACCCCTCCACTTT
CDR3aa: CASSQLGGNSPLHF

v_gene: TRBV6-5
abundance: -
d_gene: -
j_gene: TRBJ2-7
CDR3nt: TGTGCCAGCAGTTACTCGCTAGCGAGTGGAGGGCAGTACTTC
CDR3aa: CASSYSLASGGQYF

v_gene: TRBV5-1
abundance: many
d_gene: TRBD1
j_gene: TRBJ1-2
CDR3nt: TGCGCCAGCAGCTTGGAGGGGGCACGCGGCTACACCTTC
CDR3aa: CASSLEGARGYTF

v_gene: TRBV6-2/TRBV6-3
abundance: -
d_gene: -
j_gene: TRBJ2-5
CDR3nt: TGTGCCAGCAGGGACAGCCTGAGGGAGACCCAGTACTTC
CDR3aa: CASRDSLRETQYF

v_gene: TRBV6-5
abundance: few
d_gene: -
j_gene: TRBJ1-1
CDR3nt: TGTGCCAGCAGTTACGTGGGGGTCATGAACACTGAAGCTTTCTTT
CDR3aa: CASSYVGVMNTEAFF

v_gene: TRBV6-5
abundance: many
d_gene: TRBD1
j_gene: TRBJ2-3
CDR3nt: TGTGCCAGCAGTTATGCCGGGACAGGACGGGGAGATACGCAGTATTTT
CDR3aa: CASSYAGTGRGDTQYF

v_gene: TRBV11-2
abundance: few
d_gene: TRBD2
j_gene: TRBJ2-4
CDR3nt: TGTGCCAGCAGCTTAGGTCAACTAGCGGGAGGGTTACTAGCCAAAAACATTCAGTACTTC
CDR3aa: CASSLGQLAGGLLAKNIQYF

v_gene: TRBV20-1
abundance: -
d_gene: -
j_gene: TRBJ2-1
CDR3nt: TGCAGTGCCCCCCAGCAGGGGGGCCGACACAATGAGCAGTTCTTC
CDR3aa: CSAPQQGGRHNEQFF

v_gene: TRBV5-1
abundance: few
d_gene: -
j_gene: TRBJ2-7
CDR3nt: TGCGCCAGCAGCTTGGATCGGGGATTTACCGGTAGCGAGCAGTACTTC
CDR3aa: CASSLDRGFTGSEQYF

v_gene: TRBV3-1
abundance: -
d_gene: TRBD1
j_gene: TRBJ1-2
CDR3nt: TGTGCCAGCAGTCCAACTAGGGGCGGGACAGGGGTAGGCTACACCTTC
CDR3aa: CASSPTRGGTGVGYTF

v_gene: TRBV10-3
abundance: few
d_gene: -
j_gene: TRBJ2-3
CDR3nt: TGTGCCATCAGCCTAAGACCCACAGATACGCAGTATTTT
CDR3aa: CAISLRPTDTQYF

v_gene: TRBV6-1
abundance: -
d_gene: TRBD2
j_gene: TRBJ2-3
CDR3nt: TGTGCCAGCAGGGGACTAGCGGGAGGCCGGCGTGACACAGATACGCAGTATTTT
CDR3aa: CASRGLAGGRRDTDTQYF

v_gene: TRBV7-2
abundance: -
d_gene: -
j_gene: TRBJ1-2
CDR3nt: TGTGCCAGCAGCCCCGAGTCAGGGCCTGTATATGGCTACACCTTC
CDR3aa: CASSPESGPVYGYTF

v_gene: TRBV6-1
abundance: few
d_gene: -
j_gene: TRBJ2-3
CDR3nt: TGTGCCAGCAGTCGGTGGCAGGGCACAGATACGCAGTATTTT
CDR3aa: CASSRWQGTDTQYF

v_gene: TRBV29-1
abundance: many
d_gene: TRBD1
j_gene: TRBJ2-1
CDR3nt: TGCAGCGTTGAGCCGACAGGGAATGAGCAGTTCTTC
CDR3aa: CSVEPTGNEQFF

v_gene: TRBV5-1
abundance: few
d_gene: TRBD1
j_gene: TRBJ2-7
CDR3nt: TGCGCCAGCAGCTTTTTTAAGGGACAGGGCTCCCACGAGCAGTACTTC
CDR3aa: CASSFFKGQGSHEQYF

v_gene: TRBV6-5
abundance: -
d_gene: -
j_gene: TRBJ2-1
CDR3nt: TGTGCCAGCATTAGGGCGATCTCCTACAATGAGCAGTTCTTC
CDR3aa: CASIRAISYNEQFF